The clone carrying this T cell receptor beta chain was counted once. The source of the sample is a study of blood T cell repertoires in COVID-19. On the study more broadly: Specimens from acute and convalescent COVID-19 originated in the United States, Italy and Spain.

Germline CDR1 and CDR2: SGHNT and YENEEA. V was pared by 8 bases and J by 8 bases, with 16 bases between. The CDR3 is 13 residues long. Sequenced by immunoSEQ multiplex PCR; TCRdb stores in-frame clones only, minus some. This table has about 240,000 clones, around four fifths appearing once. The TCR was taken from a man aged 30-40 years who had recovered from COVID-19. V gene TRBV11-3 combines with J gene TRBJ2-1; a possible D gene is TRBD2 (7 bases). The sequenced sample was peripheral blood. Here the CDR3 DNA reads TGTGCCAGCCGAGGGGGGGCCGGCCATGAGCAGTTCTTC. Translation: CASRGGAGHEQFF.